The 29 T cell receptor beta chains listed next were all sequenced from one sample in a study of identical twins. TCRdb fed the 5' RACE reads into MiXCR, producing one record per CDR3 protein. The table includes under 300,000 distinct CDR3 sequences, approximately 8.6% detected once. In addition, the sample was reused for a study of yellow fever vaccine responses in identical twins.

The sequencing input was CD8+ T cells sorted from blood. The receptor source for this set is a young woman in good health.

The rearrangement links TRBV7-2 to TRBJ2-7; D might be TRBD1 (6 bases). The CDR3 extends over 16 amino acids. V gave up 1 base and J gave up 1 base, with 14 bases separating them. From germline, CDR1 is SGHTA and CDR2 FQGNSA. CDR3 sequence: CASSLVRAGDSYEQYF. In DNA form, the CDR3 reads TGTGCCAGCAGCTTAGTAAGGGCAGGGGATTCCTACGAGCAGTACTTC.

This clonotype turned up a few times. The chain links TRBV5-4 to TRBJ2-7; maybe TRBD2 (5 bases). The germline V gene has CDR1 SGHNT and CDR2 YYREEE (reference sequence). The CDR3 has 15 residues. V was clipped by 2 bases and J by 0 bases, with 12 bases between them. CDR3 loop: CASSFFGGPSYEQYF. The CDR3 bases are TGTGCCAGCAGCTTTTTTGGCGGGCCCTCCTACGAGCAGTACTTC.

This clonotype was seen more than once but under ten times. J is TRBJ2-3 and V is TRBV7-2; D remains unclear. CDR1 is SGHTA, CDR2 FQGNSA, per germline. CDR3 length: 15 amino acids. V was trimmed by 2 bases and J by 2 bases, leaving 11 bases between them. The CDR3: CASSLWASTTDTQYF. DNA of the CDR3: TGTGCCAGCAGCTTATGGGCCAGCACCACAGATACGCAGTATTTT.

This clonotype was detected ten times or more. This chain connects TRBV12-3 or TRBV12-4 to TRBJ2-1; 13 nucleotides agree with TRBD2. V gave up 3 bases and J gave up 8 bases; unmatched junction bases: 4. This CDR3 contains 15 residues. CDR3 DNA sequence: TGTGCCAGCAGTTTGACTAGCGGGAGGTGGGATGAGCAGTTCTTC. This codes for CASSLTSGRWDEQFF.

This clonotype was counted between two and nine times. The chain combines TRBV30 with TRBJ2-1; TRBD2 aligns across 9 bases. The CDR3 totals 13 residues. Germline V CDR1 and CDR2: GTSNPN, SVGIG (reference sequence). V lost 1 base to trimming and J lost 5 bases; unmatched junction nucleotides: 0. CDR3 residues: CAWSGLADNEQFF. The CDR3 DNA follows: TGTGCCTGGAGTGGACTAGCGGACAATGAGCAGTTCTTC. Filled out from reference TRBV30 and TRBJ2-1, the complete variable domain reads SQTIHQWPATLVQPVGSPLSLECTVEGTSNPNLYWYRQAAGRGLQLLFYSVGIGQISSEVPQNLSASRPQDRQFILSSKKLLLSDSGFYLCAWSGLADNEQFFGPGTRLTVL.

This clonotype was detected a few times. The chain is built from TRBV6-2 or TRBV6-3 and TRBJ2-7, with 9 bases identical to TRBD1. In germline, CDR1 is MNHEY, CDR2 SVGEGT. Trimming removed 6 bases from V and 0 bases from J; junction bases left unmatched: 9. The CDR3 consists of 16 residues. CDR3 coding DNA: TGTGCCAGCAGCCCGGACAGGGGCCTACCCTCCTACGAGCAGTACTTC. It encodes CASSPDRGLPSYEQYF.

This clonotype was observed a handful of times. The gene calls are TRBV7-3 and TRBJ2-2; TRBD1 matches at 7 bases. Germline assignment: CDR1 SGHTA and CDR2 FQGTGA. V trimming: 11 bases; J trimming: 5 bases; junction bases outside the gene matches: 11. The CDR3 loop spans 14 amino acids. In DNA, the CDR3 is TGTGCCTGCCGGGCACAGGGGAGTACCGGGGAGCTGTTTTTT. Amino acids: CACRAQGSTGELFF.

The genes are TRBV7-6 and TRBJ2-5, with 8 bases that match TRBD2. The germline V gene has CDR1 SGHVS and CDR2 FNYEAQ. This CDR3 contains 15 residues. V dropped 2 bases and J dropped 1; count of bases not matched to a gene: 3. DNA for the CDR3: TGTGCCAGCAGCTTAAGACTAGCGATCCAAGAGACCCAGTACTTC. Its protein product is CASSLRLAIQETQYF.

In its sample, this clonotype was seen many times. V and J are TRBV20-1 and TRBJ1-2, with 8 nucleotides matching TRBD1. The CDR3 consists of 18 residues. V was pared by 1 base and J by 8 bases, with 21 bases of the junction left unmatched. The germline V gene encodes CDR1 DFQATT and CDR2 SNEGSKA (reference sequence). The CDR3 spells CSARATFVAGTGDRGYTF. DNA of the CDR3: TGCAGTGCTAGAGCCACGTTCGTAGCAGGGACCGGGGACAGGGGCTACACCTTC.

This clonotype turned up a few times. The chain uses TRBV7-3 and TRBJ2-3, with D unresolved. The V end lost 1 base, the J end lost 4 bases, and 6 bases lay between the germline ends. Per the germline V gene, CDR1 is SGHTA and CDR2 is FQGTGA. The CDR3 has 13 residues. The chain's CDR3 is CASSLNSADTQYF. DNA for the CDR3: TGTGCCAGCAGCTTAAATTCGGCAGATACGCAGTATTTT.

At least ten counts were recorded for this clonotype. The chain joins TRBV7-9 to TRBJ1-1, with TRBD1 as a possible D gene (5 bases). Trimming took off 0 bases at V and 5 bases at J, with 10 bases between the two ends. The CDR3 is 14 residues long. CDR1 is SEHNR and CDR2 is FQNEAQ in the germline V gene (reference sequence). Here the CDR3 DNA reads TGTGCCAGCAGCTTAGCCTGGGGGGGAACTGAAGCTTTCTTT. This translates into CASSLAWGGTEAFF.

This clonotype was recorded a few times. The chain carries TRBV13 and TRBJ2-2; weak D call: TRBD2 (6 bases). This CDR3 contains 15 residues. Germline V gene lookup returns CDR1 PRHDT and CDR2 FYEKMQ (reference sequence). V lost 2 bases and J 6 bases, leaving 13 bases between the germline ends. CDR3 sequence: CASSLRDFGPGELFF. Written as DNA, the CDR3 is TGTGCCAGCAGCTTAAGGGACTTCGGACCCGGGGAGCTGTTTTTT.

This clonotype was counted ten times or more. The V and J genes are TRBV7-8 and TRBJ2-1; D is perhaps TRBD2 (6 bases). Per germline, CDR1 SGHVS and CDR2 FQNEAQ. The CDR3 is 16 amino acids. V was shortened by 3 bases and J by 4 bases, with 16 bases between the two germline ends. The CDR3 nucleotides read TGTGCCAGCAGCTTGAGGCGGGACGGCCTTTACAATGAGCAGTTCTTC. The encoded protein is CASSLRRDGLYNEQFF.

This clonotype was seen many times. J is TRBJ2-4 and V is TRBV4-1, with TRBD2 as a possible D gene (5 bases). The CDR3 has 16 amino acids. Trimming removed 1 base at V and 6 bases at J, with 16 bases between. Per the germline V gene, CDR1 is MGHRA and CDR2 is YSYEKL. For the CDR3, the DNA is TGCGCCAGCAGCCAAGTCCTCGAGGGAGTCGCAAACATTCAGTACTTC. Residues: CASSQVLEGVANIQYF.

This clonotype was detected many times. This chain connects TRBV9 to TRBJ1-4, with 10 nucleotides matching TRBD1. Germline CDR1 is SGDLS and CDR2 is YYNGEE. V shed 3 bases and J 8 bases; nucleotides not matched to a gene: 7. There are 15 residues in the CDR3. CDR3 sequence (DNA): TGTGCCAGCAGCGGATCCGGGACAGGGGTCGAAAAACTGTTTTTT. As protein: CASSGSGTGVEKLFF.

This sequence joins TRBV5-5 and TRBJ2-7; 7 bases line up with TRBD1. Germline V CDR1 and CDR2: SGHKS, YYEKEE (reference sequence). V lost 5 bases, J lost 3 bases, and 11 bases stayed unmatched. The CDR3 is made up of 15 amino acids. The DNA for the CDR3 is TGTGCCAGCAGTCCCGCCCCGGGGACAGACTACGAGCAGTACTTC. Its translation is CASSPAPGTDYEQYF.

This clonotype was detected a few times. The chain is built from TRBV18 and TRBJ2-6; D is ambiguous. The CDR3 spans 17 residues. The V end was cut by 7 bases, the J end by 0 bases, with 16 bases between. The germline CDR1 and CDR2 sequences are KGHSH and LQKENI. CDR3 sequence reads: CASFPLDASSGANVLTF. The CDR3, as DNA: TGTGCCAGCTTCCCATTGGACGCCAGCTCTGGGGCCAACGTCCTGACTTTC.

This clonotype has only a few counts. The chain uses TRBV6-1 and TRBJ2-5, with TRBD1 matching over 9 bases. Per germline, CDR1 MNHNS and CDR2 SASEGT. V shed 1 base, J shed 3 bases, and the junction held 6 bases outside the gene matches. The CDR3 contains 16 residues. This CDR3 is CASSEGPGTGKETQYF. The CDR3 DNA is TGTGCCAGCAGTGAAGGGCCCGGGACAGGGAAAGAGACCCAGTACTTC.

This clonotype was found many times. This sequence joins TRBV25-1 and TRBJ2-5, with a weak D call TRBD1 (5 bases). V gave up 4 bases and J gave up 1 base, with 19 bases separating them. This CDR3 has 17 amino acids. The germline V gene encodes CDR1 MGHDK and CDR2 SYGVNS. The CDR3 region is CASSGAKTDTFQETQYF. Here the CDR3 DNA reads TGTGCCAGCAGTGGCGCCAAGACGGACACTTTCCAAGAGACCCAGTACTTC.

Comment on this clonotype: A single base separates this from a much larger clone, so it may be a read error. The chain uses TRBV29-1 and TRBJ2-7; TRBD1 matches 9 bases. Germline CDR1 and CDR2: SQVTM and ANQGSEA. V was clipped by 3 bases and J by 3 bases; unmatched bases: 12. The CDR3 extends over 16 amino acids. CDR3 region: CSVDIDGDRDGYEQYF. CDR3 DNA: TGCAGCGTTGATATTGATGGGGACAGGGATGGCTACGAGCAGTACTTC.

This clonotype was observed at least ten times. The chain employs TRBV6-5 and TRBJ2-7; D is uncertain. The germline V gene has CDR1 MNHEY and CDR2 SVGAGI. The CDR3 covers 13 residues. V was pared by 0 bases and J by 0 bases, with 3 bases between. CDR3 in amino acids: CASSYSPSYEQYF. The CDR3 DNA reads as TGTGCCAGCAGTTACTCCCCCTCCTACGAGCAGTACTTC.

This clonotype was counted ten times or more. This chain joins TRBV4-1 and TRBJ2-5; D tentatively reads TRBD1 or TRBD2 (5 bases each). Germline V gives CDR1 MGHRA, CDR2 YSYEKL. This CDR3 is built from 14 residues. Trimming cost V 2 bases and J 13 bases, with 20 bases left between them. CDR3 residues: CASSQPWGPEIVYF. CDR3 nucleotides: TGCGCCAGCAGCCAACCTTGGGGACCGGAAATCGTGTACTTC.

This CDR3 reads CSARETGQGAHEQYF. DNA for the CDR3: TGCAGTGCTAGAGAGACGGGACAGGGGGCCCACGAGCAGTACTTC. The chain uses TRBV20-1 and TRBJ2-7; 12 bases align to TRBD1. From germline, CDR1 is DFQATT and CDR2 SNEGSKA (reference sequence). The V segment lost 0 bases and the J segment 5 bases; nucleotides outside the gene matches: 5. The CDR3 has 15 amino acids.

This clonotype was counted between two and nine times. V usage is TRBV12-3 or TRBV12-4 and J usage is TRBJ2-5, with a weak D call TRBD1 (5 bases). The CDR3 consists of 17 residues. The ends were cut back, 6 bases at V and 5 bases at J, with 25 bases in the middle. CDR3 protein: CASSNPPDSPGLETQYF. The CDR3 region has the DNA TGTGCCAGCAGCAATCCCCCTGACAGTCCAGGCTTGGAGACCCAGTACTTC.

This clonotype has a handful of counts. The CDR3 DNA reads as TGTGCCAGCAGCTTAGTAGGGACAGGGAACACCGGGGAGCTGTTTTTT. It encodes CASSLVGTGNTGELFF. The rearrangement uses TRBV11-2 and TRBJ2-2; 8 bases align to TRBD1. J was trimmed by 1 base and V by 1 base; bases with no gene match: 2. This CDR3 comprises 16 residues. Germline assignment: CDR1 SGHAT and CDR2 FQNNGV.

V gene TRBV5-1 combines with J gene TRBJ1-5; D perhaps matches TRBD1 (5 bases). This CDR3 is built from 13 residues. Germline V gives CDR1 SGHRS, CDR2 YFSETQ. With 4 bases removed from V and 7 bases from J, the gap between germline ends came to 12 bases. The CDR3 nucleotides read TGCGCCAGCAGCCTCGGGAGGGGCCAGCCCCAGCATTTT. It encodes CASSLGRGQPQHF.

CDR3 DNA sequence: TGTGCCAGCAGCCTCTTAGCGGGAGACCCCTCCTACAATGAGCAGTTCTTC. Protein sequence: CASSLLAGDPSYNEQFF. V gene TRBV7-6 combines with J gene TRBJ2-1; 9 bases line up with TRBD2. The germline CDR1 and CDR2 sequences are SGHVS and FNYEAQ. V shed 5 bases, J shed 0 bases, and the junction held 8 bases outside the gene matches. The CDR3 loop spans 17 amino acids. Full variable domain (remainder filled in from reference TRBV7-6 and TRBJ2-1): GAGVSQSPRYKVTKRGQDVALRCDPISGHVSLYWYRQALGQGPEFLTYFNYEAQQDKSGLPNDRFSAERPEGSISTLTIQRTEQRDSAMYRCASSLLAGDPSYNEQFFGPGTRLTVL.

This clonotype was seen more than once but under ten times. V is TRBV21-1 and J is TRBJ2-3; no check of the table's D call, TRBD2, against the DNA was made. TRBV21-1 is labeled a pseudogene. The CDR3 loop spans 18 amino acids. This CDR3 reads CASTTASGRPKSTDTQYF. The CDR3 bases are TGTGCCAGCACCACCGCTAGCGGGAGGCCCAAGAGCACAGATACGCAGTATTTT.

The V gene is TRBV12-3 or TRBV12-4, the J gene TRBJ1-5; D is uncertain. V lost 5 bases to trimming and J lost 6 bases, with 8 bases between them. CDR3 length equals 12 residues. The CDR3 DNA reads TGTGCCAGCAGTGCCTTGGGTCAGCCCCAGCATTTT. It translates to CASSALGQPQHF.